This T cell receptor beta chain derives from a study of shared clonotypes between healthy human individuals. The repertoire was sequenced with immunoSEQ multiplex PCR; TCRdb's copy has only in-frame clones and lacks some. The repertoire consists of 600,000 to 750,000 clones, with over 60% occurring once and the leading ten covering less than 2%. Notes on this clone: Its matching antigen is unknown.

The V segment lost 6 bases and the J segment 1 base; nucleotides outside the gene matches: 9. The CDR3 sequence is 15 residues long. CDR1 SQVTM and CDR2 ANQGSEA come from the germline V gene. Findings of the study overall: Relative to clonotypes present in all four donors, those not shared had lower generation probabilities.

The receptor was isolated from a woman in her 30s in good health. The chain joins TRBV29-1 to TRBJ2-5, with 9 bases that match TRBD2. Specimen: memory CD4+ T cells sorted from blood. Subset of the sample: CD45RA-negative fraction. The CDR3 spells CSVALTSGPQETQYF. Here the CDR3 DNA reads TGCAGCGTGGCATTGACTAGCGGTCCCCAAGAGACCCAGTACTTC.